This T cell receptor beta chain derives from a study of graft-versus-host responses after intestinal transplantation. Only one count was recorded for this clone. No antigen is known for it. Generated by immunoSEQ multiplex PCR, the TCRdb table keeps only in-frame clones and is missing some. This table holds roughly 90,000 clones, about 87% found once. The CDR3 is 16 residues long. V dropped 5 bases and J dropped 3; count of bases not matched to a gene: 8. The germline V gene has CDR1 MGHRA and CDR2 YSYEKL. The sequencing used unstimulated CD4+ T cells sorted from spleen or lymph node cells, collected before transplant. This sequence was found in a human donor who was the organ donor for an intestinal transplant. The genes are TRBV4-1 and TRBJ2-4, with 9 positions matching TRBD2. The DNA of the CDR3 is TGCGCCAGCAGCATACGGACTAGCGAAGACAAAAACATTCAGTACTTC. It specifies CASSIRTSEDKNIQYF.